What follows is one T cell receptor beta chain and its context. Its antigen remains unidentified. Only in-frame clones appear in the TCRdb table, and some are missing; sequencing was by immunoSEQ multiplex PCR. The data contain 150,000 or so clones, 80% to 95% of them seen just once; the ten biggest clones take up about 3.5%. This sample was included in a study of T cell responses to AZD1222 COVID-19 vaccine. Study outcomes and limitations: Vaccination with two AZD1222 doses was followed by a rise in Spike-specific TCR breadth and depth.

J lost 4 bases, V lost 4 bases, and 9 bases had no gene match. This CDR3 spans 17 amino acids. Germline CDR1 reads LGHDT; CDR2 reads YNNKEL (reference sequence). Sequences were derived from peripheral blood, sampled on day 0 of AZD1222 vaccination. V is TRBV3-1 (or the pseudogene TRBV3-2) and J is TRBJ2-1; 11 bases fit TRBD1. This clonotype originated in an adult in good health. The CDR3 loop reads CASSRTGGNKLYNEQFF. CDR3 coding DNA: TGTGCCAGCAGCCGGACAGGGGGCAATAAATTGTACAATGAGCAGTTCTTC.